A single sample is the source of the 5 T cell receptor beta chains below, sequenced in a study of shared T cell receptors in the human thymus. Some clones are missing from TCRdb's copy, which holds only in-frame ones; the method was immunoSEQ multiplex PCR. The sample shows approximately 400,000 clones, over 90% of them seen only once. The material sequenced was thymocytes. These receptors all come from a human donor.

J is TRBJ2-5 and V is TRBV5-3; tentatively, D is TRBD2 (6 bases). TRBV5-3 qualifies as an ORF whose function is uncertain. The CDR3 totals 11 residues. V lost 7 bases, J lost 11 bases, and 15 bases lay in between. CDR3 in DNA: TGTGCCAGACCCCGTCGCGGGGAGCAGTACTTC. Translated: CARPRRGEQYF.

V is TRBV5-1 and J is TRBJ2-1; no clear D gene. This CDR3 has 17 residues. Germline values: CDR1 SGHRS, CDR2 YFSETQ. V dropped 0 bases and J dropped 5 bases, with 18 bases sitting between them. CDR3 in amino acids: CASSLAQIPSPNNEQFF. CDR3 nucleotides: TGCGCCAGCAGCTTGGCCCAAATTCCGTCACCTAACAATGAGCAGTTCTTC.

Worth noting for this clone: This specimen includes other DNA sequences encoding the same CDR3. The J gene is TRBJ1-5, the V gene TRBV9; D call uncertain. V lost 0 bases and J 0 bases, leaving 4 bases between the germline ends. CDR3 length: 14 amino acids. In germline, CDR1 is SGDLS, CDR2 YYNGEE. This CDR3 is CASSVGYSNQPQHF. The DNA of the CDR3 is TGTGCCAGCAGCGTAGGTTATAGCAATCAGCCCCAGCATTTT.

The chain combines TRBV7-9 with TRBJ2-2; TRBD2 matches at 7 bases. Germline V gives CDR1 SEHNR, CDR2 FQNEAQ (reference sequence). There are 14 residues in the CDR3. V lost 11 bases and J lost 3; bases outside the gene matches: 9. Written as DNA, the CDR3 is TGTGCCCCCACGGGGGGAACTCACACCGGGGAGCTGTTTTTT. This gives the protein CAPTGGTHTGELFF. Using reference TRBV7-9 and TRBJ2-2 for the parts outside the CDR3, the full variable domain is DTGVSQNPRHKITKRGQNVTFRCDPISEHNRLYWYRQTLGQGPEFLTYFQNEAQLEKSRLLSDRFSAERPKGSFSTLEIQRTEQGDSAMYLCAPTGGTHTGELFFGEGSRLTVL.

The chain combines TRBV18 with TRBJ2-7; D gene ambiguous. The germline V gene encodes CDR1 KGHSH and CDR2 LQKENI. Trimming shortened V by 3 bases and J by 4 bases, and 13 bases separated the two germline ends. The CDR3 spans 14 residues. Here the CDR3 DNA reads TGTGCCAGCTCACCGCCTGCGTTGGTTTACGAGCAGTACTTC. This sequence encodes CASSPPALVYEQYF.